The rows below give T cell receptor beta chains drawn from one sample of a study of lymphopenia after photon versus proton radiotherapy. TCRdb's table, derived via immunoSEQ multiplex PCR, lists solely in-frame clones and lacks some. The profile shows 83,000 or so clones, around 83% of them singletons. Sequenced material: peripheral blood, taken from a patient treated with proton-based radiotherapy. The source of these receptors is a man aged 55 to 69 with pancreatic cancer. The CDR3 runs from the conserved cysteine through the conserved F or W. D genes are given only for firm matches. The size field is filled for only some rows; it gives once, few, many or a size class.

j_call v_call d_call clone_size cdr3_nt cdr3_aa
TRBJ1-4 TRBV27 TRBD1 - TGTGCCAGCAGTTTCTTGGGACAGGGGAACGAAAAACTGTTTTTT CASSFLGQGNEKLFF
TRBJ1-2 TRBV7-9 TRBD1 few TGTGCCAGCAGTAAGACAGGGACCTATGGCTACACCTTC CASSKTGTYGYTF
TRBJ1-5 TRBV5-8 - - TGTGCCAGCAGCAAGAAATGGACAGTGAAGAATCAGCCCCAGCATTTT CASSKKWTVKNQPQHF
TRBJ1-5 TRBV5-3 - - TGTGCCAGAAGCTTGGTGTCAGGGAATCAGCCCCAGCATTTT CARSLVSGNQPQHF
TRBJ1-3 TRBV7-9 - - TGTGCCAGCAGCCCCGATACTGGAAACACCATATATTTT CASSPDTGNTIYF
TRBJ2-1 TRBV4-2 - once TGTGCCAGCAGCCAAAACTGGGGGTACAATGAGCAGTTCTTC CASSQNWGYNEQFF
TRBJ2-5 TRBV10-3 TRBD2 - TGTGCCATCAGTGCTTTTAGCGGGAGCGGGGAGCAGTACTTC CAISAFSGSGEQYF
TRBJ2-1 TRBV5-1 - - TGCGCCAGCTGGGAGCGGCGCAATGAGCAGTTCTTC CASWERRNEQFF
TRBJ2-7 TRBV11-3 TRBD1 - TGTGCCAGCAGCTTAGCAGGGCTCGGGACAGCTAAATTTAGCTACGAGCAGTACTTC CASSLAGLGTAKFSYEQYF
TRBJ2-4 TRBV10-3 - - TGTGCCATCAGTGAGGAGGCGGGGGCCAAAAACATTCAGTACTTC CAISEEAGAKNIQYF
TRBJ2-5 TRBV30 - - TGTGCCTGGTCAAACGGAGAGACCCAGTACTTC CAWSNGETQYF
TRBJ2-2 TRBV5-4 TRBD2 - TGTGCCAGCAGCTTGGGGACTAGCGGCCCGGGCACCGGGGAGCTGTTTTTT CASSLGTSGPGTGELFF
TRBJ1-1 TRBV7-8 - - TGTGCCAGCAGCTTAGCACTCCACCACGTGAACACTGAAGCTTTCTTT CASSLALHHVNTEAFF
TRBJ1-5 TRBV4-1 - - TGCGCCAGCAGCCAAGGGGACACGAAAAATCAGCCCCAGCATTTT CASSQGDTKNQPQHF
TRBJ2-3 TRBV9 TRBD2 - TGTGCCAGCACTCCAAGCGGGACTAGCACAGATACGCAGTATTTT CASTPSGTSTDTQYF
TRBJ2-7 TRBV14 - - TGTGCCAGCAGCCCTCGGGGGTACGAGCAGTACTTC CASSPRGYEQYF
TRBJ2-1 TRBV5-4 - - TGTGCCAGCAGCTCCGCCTATGAGCAGTTCTTC CASSSAYEQFF
TRBJ2-7 TRBV6-6 TRBD1 once TGTGCCAGCAGTCCCGAAGGGACAGCTCGCGAGCAGTACTTC CASSPEGTAREQYF
TRBJ2-1 TRBV7-8 - - TGTGCCAGCAGCTTAGAGGTAGCAGGGGAGCAGTTCTTC CASSLEVAGEQFF
TRBJ2-3 TRBV18 - - TGTGCCAGCTCACAGAGTGGTGACACAGATACGCAGTATTTT CASSQSGDTDTQYF
TRBJ1-3 TRBV5-1 - - TGCGCCAGCAGCTTGTTAGGGGACGGGGACACCATATATTTT CASSLLGDGDTIYF
TRBJ2-1 TRBV16 TRBD2 - TGTGCCAGCAGCCTCCCGACTAGCGGGAGGGTCAATGAGCAGTTCTTC CASSLPTSGRVNEQFF
TRBJ1-2 TRBV2 - - TGTGCCAGCTTGAAGGCTAGGGACTATGGCTACACCTTC CASLKARDYGYTF
TRBJ1-1 TRBV28 - - TGTGCCAGCAGTCCAATAAGGTCTTCCCTGAACACTGAAGCTTTCTTT CASSPIRSSLNTEAFF
TRBJ2-1 TRBV6-5 TRBD2 - TGTGCCAGCAGGTCAAGCGGGAGGTCCTACAATGAGCAGTTCTTC CASRSSGRSYNEQFF